These 11 T cell receptor beta chains were all obtained from the same sample, sequenced in a study of T cell repertoires in cytomegalovirus infection. One entry per CDR3 protein, called by TCRdb with MiXCR from the reads. The table shows hundreds of thousands of distinct CDR3 sequences, with just under 30% occurring only once. Their antigens remain unidentified. The sequenced sample was cultured PBMCs, obtained from culture after CMV antigen stimulation. These receptors were collected from a human donor in good health (CMV status not recorded). Some clones in this sample may be carry-over from other donors' samples.

The chain combines TRBV20-1 with TRBJ2-1; 13 bases are shared with TRBD2. CDR1 and CDR2 from the germline V gene are DFQATT and SNEGSKA (reference sequence). J lost 7 bases, V lost 6 bases, and 9 bases had no gene match. The CDR3 consists of 15 residues. DNA of the CDR3: TGCAGTGCGGGTACTAGCGGGAGGGCAAGGAATGAGCAGTTCTTC. Amino acids: CSAGTSGRARNEQFF.

This clonotype was observed a few times. CDR3: CASSLWGTGVEREQFF. CDR3 sequence (DNA): TGTGCCAGCAGCTTGTGGGGGACAGGGGTCGAGAGGGAGCAGTTCTTC. The chain carries TRBV5-6 and TRBJ2-1; 10 nucleotides line up with TRBD1. J lost 10 bases, V lost 1 base, and 11 bases had no gene match. Germline CDR1 and CDR2: SGHDT and YYEEEE. This CDR3 is built from 16 residues.

In DNA form, the CDR3 reads TGTGCCAGCAGTCATGACCATGAGCAGTTCTTC. It translates to CASSHDHEQFF. The chain combines TRBV6-8 with TRBJ2-1; D call uncertain. The CDR3 sequence is 11 residues long. The ends were cut back, 5 bases at V and 8 bases at J, with 7 bases in the middle. Germline V gene lookup returns CDR1 MNHGY and CDR2 SAAAGT.

The chain uses TRBV6-5 and TRBJ2-5; no clear D gene. The CDR3 runs 15 residues. Trimming shortened V by 0 bases and J by 1 base, and 9 bases separated the two germline ends. CDR1 is MNHEY, CDR2 SVGAGI, per germline. The CDR3, as DNA: TGTGCCAGCAGTTACTCACCAGCGCGCCAAGAGACCCAGTACTTC. Its protein product is CASSYSPARQETQYF.

The chain uses TRBV19 and TRBJ2-7, with TRBD1 matching 9 bases. This CDR3 region has 14 residues. J gave up 2 bases and V 5 bases, and 4 bases lay outside the gene matches. Germline values: CDR1 LNHDA, CDR2 SQIVND (reference sequence). CDR3 in amino acids: CASSGDRVTYEQYF. In nucleotides, the CDR3 is TGTGCCAGTAGTGGGGACAGGGTAACCTACGAGCAGTACTTC.

CDR3: CASSPSWGAAGEQYF. The CDR3 DNA sequence: TGTGCCAGCAGCCCCTCGTGGGGCGCCGCTGGCGAGCAGTACTTC. The rearrangement joins TRBV7-2 to TRBJ2-7; D is perhaps TRBD1 (5 bases). V lost 5 bases, J lost 6 bases, and 20 bases lay in between. This CDR3 is built from 15 residues. From germline, CDR1 is SGHTA and CDR2 FQGNSA.

This clonotype was seen only a few times. The chain couples TRBV6-5 to TRBJ2-2; 9 nucleotides agree with TRBD1. The CDR3 spans 16 residues. Per the germline V gene, CDR1 is MNHEY and CDR2 is SVGAGI. Trimming took 2 bases from V and 5 from J; bases not matched to a gene: 6. The CDR3 nucleotides are TGTGCCAGCAGTTACCTCGGGACAGGGAAAACCGGGGAGCTGTTTTTT. It specifies CASSYLGTGKTGELFF.

This clonotype was counted between two and nine times. The CDR3 reads CSAGRTFGANVLTF. In DNA, the CDR3 is TGCAGTGCTGGACGGACCTTTGGGGCCAACGTCCTGACTTTC. This chain joins TRBV20-1 and TRBJ2-6; no definite D call. The CDR3 is 14 amino acids. Trimming took off 5 bases at V and 3 bases at J, with 11 bases between the two ends. CDR1 DFQATT and CDR2 SNEGSKA come from the germline V gene (reference sequence).

CDR3 DNA sequence: TGTGCCAGCAGTCACGGACAGGAGGGGACTGAAGCTTTCTTT. This codes for CASSHGQEGTEAFF. The rearrangement links TRBV12-3 or TRBV12-4 to TRBJ1-1; the match to TRBD1 covers 7 bases. The V gene end was trimmed by 5 bases and the J gene end by 5 bases; junction bases not matched to a gene: 8. The CDR3 length is 14 residues.

This clonotype was seen a few times. The V call is TRBV27, the J call TRBJ1-3; D possibly corresponds to TRBD1 (5 bases). V was pared by 5 bases and J by 14 bases, with 16 bases between. The CDR3 contains 12 residues. CDR1 MNHEY and CDR2 SMNVEV come from the germline V gene (reference sequence). The CDR3 spells CASSAPGRELYF. Written as DNA, the CDR3 is TGTGCCAGCAGTGCCCCGGGACGAGAACTATATTTT.

The chain couples TRBV7-9 to TRBJ1-2; possible D gene TRBD1, 6 bases. Trimming pared 5 bases from V and 2 bases from J, leaving 15 bases between. The CDR3 extends over 15 amino acids. CDR1 is SEHNR, CDR2 FQNEAQ, per germline (reference sequence). CDR3 nucleotides: TGTGCCAGCAGCCCCTGGACAGAACCGAACTATGGCTACACCTTC. Amino acids: CASSPWTEPNYGYTF.